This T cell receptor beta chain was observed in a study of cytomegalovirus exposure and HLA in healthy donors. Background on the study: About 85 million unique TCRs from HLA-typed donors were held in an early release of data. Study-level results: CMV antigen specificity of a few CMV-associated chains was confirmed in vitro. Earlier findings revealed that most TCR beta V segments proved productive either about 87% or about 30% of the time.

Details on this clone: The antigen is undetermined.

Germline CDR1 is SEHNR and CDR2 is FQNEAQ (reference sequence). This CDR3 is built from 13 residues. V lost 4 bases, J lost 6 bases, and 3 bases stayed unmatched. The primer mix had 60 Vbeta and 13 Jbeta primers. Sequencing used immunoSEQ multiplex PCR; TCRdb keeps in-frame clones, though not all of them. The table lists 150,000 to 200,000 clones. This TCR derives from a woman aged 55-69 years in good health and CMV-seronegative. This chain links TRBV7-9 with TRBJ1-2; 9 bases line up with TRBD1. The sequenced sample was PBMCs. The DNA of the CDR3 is TGTGCCAGCAGCTCGGGACAGGGACATGGCTACACCTTC. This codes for CASSSGQGHGYTF.